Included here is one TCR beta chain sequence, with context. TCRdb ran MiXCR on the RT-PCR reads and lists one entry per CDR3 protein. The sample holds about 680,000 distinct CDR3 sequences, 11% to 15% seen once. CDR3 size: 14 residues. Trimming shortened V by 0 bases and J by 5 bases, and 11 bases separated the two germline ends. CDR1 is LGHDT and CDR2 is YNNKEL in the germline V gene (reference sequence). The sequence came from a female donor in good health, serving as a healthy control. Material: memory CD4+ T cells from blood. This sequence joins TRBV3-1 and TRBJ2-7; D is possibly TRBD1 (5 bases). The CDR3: CASSQDPFRDEQYF. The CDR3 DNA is TGTGCCAGCAGCCAAGATCCCTTCAGGGACGAGCAGTACTTC.